This is a list of T cell receptor beta chains from one sample in a study of blood T cell repertoires in COVID-19. Using immunoSEQ multiplex PCR, the repertoire was profiled, and TCRdb retains in-frame clones only, with some absent. The profile shows about 210,000 clones, more than 75% of them singletons. Input material: peripheral blood. These receptors were taken from a human donor in a cohort sampled during active COVID-19. Each CDR3 is given with its conserved first and last residue. A D gene is named only where the DNA matches it firmly.

D: .; J: TRBJ2-7; length: 13; V: TRBV18; CDR3: CASSPGGSYEQYF
D: .; J: TRBJ2-3; length: 12; V: TRBV6-2/TRBV6-3; CDR3: CASSYSTVRAYF
D: .; J: TRBJ2-1; length: 14; V: TRBV9; CDR3: CASSVDYYNNEQFF
D: .; J: TRBJ2-7; length: 11; V: TRBV5-4; CDR3: CASRSGDEQYF
D: .; J: TRBJ2-7; length: 13; V: TRBV10-3; CDR3: CAISGDTSYEQYF
D: TRBD1; J: TRBJ2-1; length: 14; V: TRBV6-5; CDR3: CASVLTGAYNEQFF
D: TRBD2; J: TRBJ2-1; length: 16; V: TRBV9; CDR3: CASSPTSASGIHEQFF
D: .; J: TRBJ2-3; length: 15; V: TRBV15; CDR3: CATSRDMVATDTQYF
D: .; J: TRBJ2-1; length: 15; V: TRBV19; CDR3: CASRLAATTYNEQFF
D: .; J: TRBJ1-1; length: 11; V: TRBV7-2; CDR3: CASSSYTEAFF
D: TRBD1; J: TRBJ2-4; length: 13; V: TRBV29-1; CDR3: CSAGQGDKNIQYF
D: .; J: TRBJ2-7; length: 15; V: TRBV27; CDR3: CASSLSGTLTYEQYF
D: .; J: TRBJ1-5; length: 15; V: TRBV20-1; CDR3: CSASPGGLNNQPQHF
D: .; J: TRBJ1-1; length: 13; V: TRBV3-1/TRBV3-2; CDR3: CASSQDNSAEAFF
D: TRBD1; J: TRBJ2-7; length: 12; V: TRBV10-3; CDR3: CAISDRVYEQYF
D: .; J: TRBJ2-3; length: 12; V: TRBV5-1; CDR3: CASSLTADTQYF
D: TRBD1; J: TRBJ1-2; length: 14; V: TRBV4-2; CDR3: CASSLGQGGGGYTF
D: TRBD1; J: TRBJ1-2; length: 13; V: TRBV30; CDR3: CAWSRDRDYGYTF
D: .; J: TRBJ1-1; length: 13; V: TRBV27; CDR3: CASSLFRATEAFF
D: TRBD2; J: TRBJ2-7; length: 14; V: TRBV6-5; CDR3: CATRTSGEAYEQYF
D: .; J: TRBJ2-6; length: 14; V: TRBV28; CDR3: CASSFQSGANVLTF
D: .; J: TRBJ2-6; length: 15; V: TRBV28; CDR3: CASSTRDWGANVLTF
D: TRBD1; J: TRBJ2-7; length: 15; V: TRBV9; CDR3: CASSEGTGTSYEQYF
D: TRBD2; J: TRBJ2-1; length: 16; V: TRBV4-3; CDR3: CASSESGLAGVNEQFF
D: .; J: TRBJ1-1; length: 16; V: TRBV7-2; CDR3: CASTLYAGIRETEAFF
D: .; J: TRBJ1-1; length: 14; V: TRBV3-1/TRBV3-2; CDR3: CASSLTEATTEAFF
D: .; J: TRBJ2-7; length: 14; V: TRBV7-9; CDR3: CASSIGASSYEQYF
D: .; J: TRBJ1-5; length: 14; V: TRBV15; CDR3: CATSREQGYQPQHF
D: .; J: TRBJ2-4; length: 13; V: TRBV30; CDR3: CAWSTAARGIQYF
D: TRBD1; J: TRBJ2-2; length: 15; V: TRBV28; CDR3: CASRLGQVSTGELFF
D: .; J: TRBJ1-1; length: 14; V: TRBV6-5; CDR3: CASMRGGPNTEAFF
D: .; J: TRBJ2-6; length: 14; V: TRBV7-9; CDR3: CASIRTFGANVLTF
D: .; J: TRBJ1-3; length: 15; V: TRBV28; CDR3: CASSPSWGVGNTIYF
D: .; J: TRBJ1-5; length: 14; V: TRBV10-3; CDR3: CAISEQFSNQPQHF
D: TRBD2; J: TRBJ2-1; length: 15; V: TRBV28; CDR3: CASSFASGRFGEQFF
D: .; J: TRBJ2-5; length: 12; V: TRBV7-9; CDR3: CAISRAQETQYF
D: .; J: TRBJ1-3; length: 15; V: TRBV18; CDR3: CASSADRDSGNTIYF
D: TRBD1; J: TRBJ1-4; length: 14; V: TRBV18; CDR3: CASSPGQENEKLFF
D: TRBD2; J: TRBJ2-7; length: 13; V: TRBV5-1; CDR3: CASRASGAYEQYF
D: TRBD1; J: TRBJ2-2; length: 15; V: TRBV19; CDR3: CASSPDRAAAGELFF
D: .; J: TRBJ2-3; length: 14; V: TRBV19; CDR3: CASSIVLNGDTQYF
D: .; J: TRBJ2-7; length: 13; V: TRBV7-8; CDR3: CASSLNRNYEQYF
D: TRBD1; J: TRBJ1-6; length: 15; V: TRBV9; CDR3: CASSALGQGNSPLHF
D: TRBD1; J: TRBJ2-2; length: 14; V: TRBV28; CDR3: CASRWDRGAGELFF
D: .; J: TRBJ1-2; length: 16; V: TRBV5-4; CDR3: CASSSRSGSGNYGYTF
D: .; J: TRBJ1-6; length: 15; V: TRBV4-3; CDR3: CASSQGAGMDSPLHF
D: .; J: TRBJ1-3; length: 14; V: TRBV11-1; CDR3: CASSLTDSGNTIYF
D: .; J: TRBJ1-1; length: 14; V: TRBV2; CDR3: CASSATGSGTEAFF
D: TRBD2; J: TRBJ2-1; length: 14; V: TRBV27; CDR3: CASNSGSSYNEQFF
D: .; J: TRBJ1-1; length: 15; V: TRBV7-9; CDR3: CASSLIRSFNTEAFF
D: .; J: TRBJ2-1; length: 15; V: TRBV9; CDR3: CASSVGRGSYNEQFF
D: .; J: TRBJ2-2; length: 17; V: TRBV4-1; CDR3: CASSQEEGDIRAGELFF
D: .; J: TRBJ1-1; length: 16; V: TRBV12-5; CDR3: CASGLGGTQVATEAFF
D: .; J: TRBJ2-2; length: 15; V: TRBV29-1; CDR3: CSAQQGGVGTGELFF
D: .; J: TRBJ2-3; length: 16; V: TRBV9; CDR3: CASSVRAGTSTDTQYF
D: .; J: TRBJ2-2; length: 14; V: TRBV4-3; CDR3: CASSQHEGVGELFF
D: TRBD2; J: TRBJ2-5; length: 15; V: TRBV6-5; CDR3: CASSYSPSGRETQYF
D: .; J: TRBJ2-2; length: 17; V: TRBV7-6; CDR3: CASSLVRPDWNTGELFF
D: TRBD2; J: TRBJ2-1; length: 16; V: TRBV28; CDR3: CASSWTGTSAYNEQFF
D: TRBD1; J: TRBJ2-7; length: 15; V: TRBV5-4; CDR3: CASSAPGQGTYEQYF